Below are 9 T cell receptor beta chains sequenced from a single sample in a study of cytomegalovirus exposure and HLA in healthy donors. PCR used 60 Vbeta primers and 13 Jbeta primers. Generated by immunoSEQ multiplex PCR, the TCRdb table keeps only in-frame clones and is missing some. The sample lists approximately 170,000 clones, 70% occurring once. Sequenced material: PBMCs. The receptors shown here come from a young man in good health and CMV-seropositive.

This chain joins TRBV7-8 and TRBJ2-3; 10 bases align to TRBD2. V trimming: 3 bases; J trimming: 5 bases; junction bases outside the gene matches: 2. CDR3 length: 14 residues. CDR1 is SGHVS, CDR2 FQNEAQ, per germline. CDR3 in DNA: TGTGCCAGCAGCTTGGGGACTAGCGTAGATACGCAGTATTTT. This encodes CASSLGTSVDTQYF. Full variable domain (remainder filled in from reference TRBV7-8 and TRBJ2-3): GAGVSQSPRYKVAKRGQDVALRCDPISGHVSLFWYQQALGQGPEFLTYFQNEAQLDKSGLPSDRFFAERPEGSVSTLKIQRTQQEDSAVYLCASSLGTSVDTQYFGPGTRLTVL.

This chain uses TRBV6-5 with TRBJ1-3; the D gene is possibly TRBD1 (5 bases). V lost 7 bases to trimming and J lost 1 base, with 11 bases between them. The CDR3 totals 14 residues. Germline lookup yields CDR1 MNHEY and CDR2 SVGAGI. CDR3 DNA sequence: TGTGCCAGCATCCCACCAGGGTCTGGAAACACCATATATTTT. It encodes CASIPPGSGNTIYF.

This clone was found a few times. The V gene is TRBV5-1, the J gene TRBJ2-5, with 10 bases that match TRBD1. Trimming at V came to 6 bases and at J to 3 bases, leaving 5 bases not matched to a gene. Germline V gene lookup returns CDR1 SGHRS and CDR2 YFSETQ. The length of the CDR3 is 14 residues. The CDR3 nucleotides read TGCGCCAGCACATCCGGGACAGGGGAAGAGACCCAGTACTTC. Residues: CASTSGTGEETQYF.

In its sample, this clone was seen a few times. This chain connects TRBV6-4 to TRBJ1-6; D unresolved. Germline values: CDR1 MRHNA, CDR2 SNTAGT. The CDR3 has 13 amino acids. The V end lost 0 bases, the J end lost 7 bases, and 4 bases lay between the germline ends. This CDR3 reads CASSDSTNSPLHF. CDR3 bases: TGTGCCAGCAGTGACTCGACAAATTCACCCCTCCACTTT.

Comment on this clone: The same CDR3 also results from other DNA sequences found in this sample. This sequence joins TRBV5-1 and TRBJ1-1, with TRBD1 matching 9 bases. The V gene's germline CDR1 is SGHRS and CDR2 YFSETQ. V dropped 0 bases and J dropped 4; count of bases not matched to a gene: 1. This CDR3 is 14 amino acids long. CDR3 region: CASSLGQGGTEAFF. Here the CDR3 DNA reads TGCGCCAGCAGCTTGGGACAGGGGGGCACTGAAGCTTTCTTT.

V and J are TRBV30 and TRBJ1-5, with 10 nucleotides matching TRBD1. The germline V gene encodes CDR1 GTSNPN and CDR2 SVGIG (reference sequence). The CDR3 sequence is 16 residues long. V gave up 6 bases and J gave up 3 bases; unmatched junction bases: 11. The CDR3 here is CACRPGQGFLNQPQHF. The CDR3 region has the DNA TGTGCCTGTCGGCCGGGACAGGGGTTTCTCAATCAGCCCCAGCATTTT.

The V call is TRBV5-4, the J call TRBJ2-5; TRBD1 aligns across 9 bases. V trimming: 3 bases; J trimming: 1 base; junction bases outside the gene matches: 4. The CDR3 consists of 15 residues. CDR1 is SGHNT and CDR2 is YYREEE in the germline V gene (reference sequence). The CDR3 reads CASSSAGQGQETQYF. The CDR3 DNA reads as TGTGCCAGCAGCTCCGCGGGACAGGGCCAAGAGACCCAGTACTTC.

This chain uses TRBV5-4 with TRBJ1-1, with TRBD1 matching over 8 bases. The CDR3 has 16 residues. The germline gives CDR1 SGHNT, CDR2 YYREEE (reference sequence). J lost 4 bases, V lost 3 bases, and 11 bases had no gene match. The CDR3 protein is CASSWKDRVGGTEAFF. The DNA of the CDR3 is TGTGCCAGCAGCTGGAAGGACAGGGTAGGAGGCACTGAAGCTTTCTTT. Full variable domain (missing parts from reference TRBV5-4 and TRBJ1-1): ETGVTQSPTHLIKTRGQQVTLRCSSQSGHNTVSWYQQALGQGPQFIFQYYREEENGRGNFPPRFSGLQFPNYSSELNVNALELDDSALYLCASSWKDRVGGTEAFFGQGTRLTVV.

Points on this clone: Additional DNA sequences in this sample encode the identical CDR3. The J gene is TRBJ1-1, the V gene TRBV9; maybe TRBD1 (5 bases). The CDR3 length is 13 residues. With 1 base removed from V and 4 bases from J, the gap between germline ends came to 8 bases. In germline, CDR1 is SGDLS, CDR2 YYNGEE. Here the CDR3 reads CASSVQGSTEAFF. The CDR3 bases are TGTGCCAGCAGCGTACAGGGATCCACTGAAGCTTTCTTT. Drawing the rest from reference TRBV9 and TRBJ1-1, the complete variable domain is DSGVTQTPKHLITATGQRVTLRCSPRSGDLSVYWYQQSLDQGLQFLIQYYNGEERAKGNILERFSAQQFPDLHSELNLSSLELGDSALYFCASSVQGSTEAFFGQGTRLTVV.